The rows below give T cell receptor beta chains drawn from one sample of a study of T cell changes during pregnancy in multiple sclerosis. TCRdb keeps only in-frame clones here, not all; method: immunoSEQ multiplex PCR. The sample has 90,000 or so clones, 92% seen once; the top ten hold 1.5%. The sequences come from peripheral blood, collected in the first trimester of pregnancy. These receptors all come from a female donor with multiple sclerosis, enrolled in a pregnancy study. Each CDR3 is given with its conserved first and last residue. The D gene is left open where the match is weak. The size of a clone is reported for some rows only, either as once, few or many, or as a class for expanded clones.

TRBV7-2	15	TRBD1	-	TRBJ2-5	TGTGCCAGCAGATCAGGGACAGGGGGGGGAGAGACCCAGTACTTC	CASRSGTGGGETQYF
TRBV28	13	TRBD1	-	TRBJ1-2	TGTGCCAGCAGCCCTGGACAGGGGCCGGGCTACACCTTC	CASSPGQGPGYTF
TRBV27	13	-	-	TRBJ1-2	TGTGCCAGCTTCGACCGGGGGACGTATGGCTACACCTTC	CASFDRGTYGYTF
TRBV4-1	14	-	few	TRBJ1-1	TGCGCCAGCAGCCCACCACAGGGGAACACTGAAGCTTTCTTT	CASSPPQGNTEAFF
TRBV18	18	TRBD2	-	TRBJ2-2	TGTGCCAGCTCAACGGAACTAGCGGGAGCCTCGGATGGCGGGGAGCTGTTTTTT	CASSTELAGASDGGELFF
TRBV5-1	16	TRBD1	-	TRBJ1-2	TGCGCCAGCAGCTTGGTTTCGGGACAGGGGGCCGGTGGCTACACCTTC	CASSLVSGQGAGGYTF
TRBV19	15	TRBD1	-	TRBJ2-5	TGTGCCAGTAGTATAGGGACAGGGGGCATCGAGACCCAGTACTTC	CASSIGTGGIETQYF
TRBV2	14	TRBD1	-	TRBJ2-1	TGTGCCAGCACTTTGGACAGGGTTTATAATGAGCAGTTCTTC	CASTLDRVYNEQFF
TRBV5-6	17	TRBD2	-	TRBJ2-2	TGTGCCAGCAGCTACGGGACTAGCGGGAGTACCACCGGGGAGCTGTTTTTT	CASSYGTSGSTTGELFF
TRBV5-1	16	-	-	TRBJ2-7	TGCGCCAGCAGCTTTAACCCGACCGGGGTCCAGTACGAGCAGTACTTC	CASSFNPTGVQYEQYF
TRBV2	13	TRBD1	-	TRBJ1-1	TGTGCCAGCAGGGGACAGGGCCTTCCTGAAGCTTTCTTT	CASRGQGLPEAFF
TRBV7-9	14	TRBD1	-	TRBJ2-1	TGTGCCAGCAGCTTACGACAGGGCTACAATGAGCAGTTCTTC	CASSLRQGYNEQFF
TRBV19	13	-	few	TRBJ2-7	TGTGCCAGTAGTATGGGCAGCTCCTACGAGCAGTACTTC	CASSMGSSYEQYF
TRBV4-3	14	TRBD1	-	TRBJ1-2	TGCGCCAGCAGCCTATGGACAGGGCGCTATGGCTACACCTTC	CASSLWTGRYGYTF
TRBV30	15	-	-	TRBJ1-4	TGTGCCTGGAGTGTACGGGGAGTCGTTAATGAAAAACTGTTTTTT	CAWSVRGVVNEKLFF
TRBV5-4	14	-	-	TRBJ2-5	TGTGCCAGCAGCCAGGAGGGGTTCGGGGAGACCCAGTACTTC	CASSQEGFGETQYF
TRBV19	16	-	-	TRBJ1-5	TGTGCCAGTAGTCCCCAGGTAGGGGCGAGCAATCAGCCCCAGCATTTT	CASSPQVGASNQPQHF
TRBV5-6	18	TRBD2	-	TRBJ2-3	TGTGCCAGCAGCTTGGGGGGACTAGCGGGAGGCCGTACAGATACGCAGTATTTT	CASSLGGLAGGRTDTQYF
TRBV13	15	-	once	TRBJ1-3	TGTGCCAGCAGCCGCGATACTAACTCTGGAAACACCATATATTTT	CASSRDTNSGNTIYF
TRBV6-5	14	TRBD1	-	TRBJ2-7	TGTGCCAGCAGTTACTCGGGACAGATCTACGAGCAGTACTTC	CASSYSGQIYEQYF
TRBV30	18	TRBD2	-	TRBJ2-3	TGTGCCTGGAGCCATAGCGGGGCCGCCGGATTATTCACAGATACGCAGTATTTT	CAWSHSGAAGLFTDTQYF
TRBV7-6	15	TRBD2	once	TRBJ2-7	TGTGCCAGCAGCTTAGGGACTAGCGGGTCCTACGAGCAGTACTTC	CASSLGTSGSYEQYF
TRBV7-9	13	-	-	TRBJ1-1	TGTGCCAGCAGCTTTACGGGGGTCACTGAAGCTTTCTTT	CASSFTGVTEAFF
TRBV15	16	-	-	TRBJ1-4	TGTGCCACCAGCAACAGGGTTGGGGTAACTAATGAAAAACTGTTTTTT	CATSNRVGVTNEKLFF
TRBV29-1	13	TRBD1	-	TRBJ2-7	TGCAGCGTGGTGACAGGGTCTGGATACGAGCAGTACTTC	CSVVTGSGYEQYF
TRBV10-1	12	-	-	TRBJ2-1	TGCGCCAGCAGTGAGTCGGGGGGTGAGCAGTTCTTC	CASSESGGEQFF
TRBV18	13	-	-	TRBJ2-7	TGTGCCAGCTCACCTAAATCCCGCTACGAGCAGTACTTC	CASSPKSRYEQYF
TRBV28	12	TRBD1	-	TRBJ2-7	TGTGCCAGTACAGGGGGCCCCTACGAGCAGTACTTC	CASTGGPYEQYF
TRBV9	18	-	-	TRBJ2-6	TGTGCCAGCAGCCCTCACCCCGAAGGGGTGTCTGGGGCCAACGTCCTGACTTTC	CASSPHPEGVSGANVLTF
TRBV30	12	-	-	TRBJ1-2	TGTGCCTGGACCCGCGAGAACTATGGCTACACCTTC	CAWTRENYGYTF
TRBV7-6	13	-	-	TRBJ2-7	TGTGCCAGCAGCCCGCAACAGGGTTACGAGCAGTACTTC	CASSPQQGYEQYF
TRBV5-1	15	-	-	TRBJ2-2	TGCGCCAGCAGACGATGGACAGCCAACACCGGGGAGCTGTTTTTT	CASRRWTANTGELFF
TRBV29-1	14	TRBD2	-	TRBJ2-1	TGCAGCCCCCTGAGTCTAGCGGGAGGCTATGAGCAGTTCTTC	CSPLSLAGGYEQFF
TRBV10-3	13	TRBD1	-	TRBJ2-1	TGTGCCACAGGGGACAGGGGACCCAATGAGCAGTTCTTC	CATGDRGPNEQFF
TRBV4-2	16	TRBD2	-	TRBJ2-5	TGTGCCAGCAGCTCGCGACTAGCGGGAGGCCAAGAGACCCAGTACTTC	CASSSRLAGGQETQYF
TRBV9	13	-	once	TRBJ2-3	TGTGCCAGCAGCGTCGATGCAGGAGATACGCAGTATTTT	CASSVDAGDTQYF
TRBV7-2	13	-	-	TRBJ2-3	TGTGCCAGCAGCCCTCCCCGGACACATACGCAGTATTTT	CASSPPRTHTQYF
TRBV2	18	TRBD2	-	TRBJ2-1	TGTGCCAGCAGGACGGGGGGTTTAGCGGGAGTAGTCTACAATGAGCAGTTCTTC	CASRTGGLAGVVYNEQFF
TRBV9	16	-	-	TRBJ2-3	TGTGCCAGCAGCGTAGAAGGGGATCTTATCACAGATACGCAGTATTTT	CASSVEGDLITDTQYF
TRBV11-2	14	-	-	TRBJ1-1	TGTGCCAGCAGCAAGACAGTTTTTGACGCTGAAGCTTTCTTT	CASSKTVFDAEAFF
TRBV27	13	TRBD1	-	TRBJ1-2	TGTGCCAGCAGGCCGGGACAGGAATATGGCTACACCTTC	CASRPGQEYGYTF
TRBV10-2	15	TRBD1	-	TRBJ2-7	TGCGCCAGCAGTGGTTATGGACAGGGGGACTACGAGCAGTACTTC	CASSGYGQGDYEQYF
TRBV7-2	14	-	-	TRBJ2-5	TGTGCCAGCAGCCCCGGACTCCCCCAAGAGACCCAGTACTTC	CASSPGLPQETQYF
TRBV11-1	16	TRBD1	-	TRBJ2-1	TGTGCCAGCAGCCCCGGGACAGGGGTGGCAAACAATGAGCAGTTCTTC	CASSPGTGVANNEQFF
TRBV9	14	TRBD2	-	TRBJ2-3	TGTGCCAGCAGCGTCACTAGCGGCACAGATACGCAGTATTTT	CASSVTSGTDTQYF
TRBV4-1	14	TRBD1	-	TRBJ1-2	TGCGCCAGCAGAGGGGGCAGAGGGCCATATGGCTACACCTTC	CASRGGRGPYGYTF
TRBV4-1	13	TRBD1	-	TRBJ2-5	TGCGCCAGCAGCTTGGGACAGGTAGAGACCCAGTACTTC	CASSLGQVETQYF
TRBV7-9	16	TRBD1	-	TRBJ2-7	TGTGCCAGCAGCTCAACCTCCCGGGACAGGGGCTACGAGCAGTACTTC	CASSSTSRDRGYEQYF
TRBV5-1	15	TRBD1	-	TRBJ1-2	TGCGCCAGCAGCTTGGATTTGGGACAGGGGACGAGCTACACCTTC	CASSLDLGQGTSYTF
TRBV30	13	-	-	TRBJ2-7	TGTGCCTGGAGTCTCCAGGGGAGCCACGAGCAGTACTTC	CAWSLQGSHEQYF
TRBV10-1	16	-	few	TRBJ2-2	TGCGCCAGCAGTGAGTCGTCAGGGTCGAACACCGGGGAGCTGTTTTTT	CASSESSGSNTGELFF
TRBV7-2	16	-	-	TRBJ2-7	TGTGCCAGCAGCTTAGGTTTGAGCGATCCCCCCCTCGAGCAGTACTTC	CASSLGLSDPPLEQYF
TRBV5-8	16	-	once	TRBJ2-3	TGTGCCAGCAGCGACCCTCGACTAGTTAGGACAGATACGCAGTATTTT	CASSDPRLVRTDTQYF
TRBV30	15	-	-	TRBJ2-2	TGTGCCTGGAGTCTCAGTTTCCCGGGTGGCGGGGAGCTGTTTTTT	CAWSLSFPGGGELFF